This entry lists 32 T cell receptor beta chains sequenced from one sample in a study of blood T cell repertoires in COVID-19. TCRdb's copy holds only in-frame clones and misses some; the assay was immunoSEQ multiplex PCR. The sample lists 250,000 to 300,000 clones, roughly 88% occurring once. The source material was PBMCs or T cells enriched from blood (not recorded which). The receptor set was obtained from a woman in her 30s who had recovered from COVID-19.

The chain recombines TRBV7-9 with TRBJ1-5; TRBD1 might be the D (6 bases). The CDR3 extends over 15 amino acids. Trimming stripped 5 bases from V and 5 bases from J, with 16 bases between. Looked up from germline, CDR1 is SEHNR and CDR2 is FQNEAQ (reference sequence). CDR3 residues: CASSLRGGGDQPQHF. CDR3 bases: TGTGCCAGCAGCCTCAGGGGCGGCGGTGATCAGCCCCAGCATTTT.

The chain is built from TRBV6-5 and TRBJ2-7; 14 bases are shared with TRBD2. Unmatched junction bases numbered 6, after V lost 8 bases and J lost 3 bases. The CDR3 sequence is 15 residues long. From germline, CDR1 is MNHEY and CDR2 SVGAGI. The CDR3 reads CASETGLAGVYEQYF. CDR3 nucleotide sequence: TGTGCCAGCGAGACGGGACTAGCGGGAGTCTACGAGCAGTACTTC.

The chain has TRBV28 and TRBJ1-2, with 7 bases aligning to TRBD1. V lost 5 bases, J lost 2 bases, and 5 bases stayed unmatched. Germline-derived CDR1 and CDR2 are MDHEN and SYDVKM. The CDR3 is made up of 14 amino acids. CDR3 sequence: CASSSTGVNYGYTF. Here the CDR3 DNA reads TGTGCCAGCAGTAGCACAGGGGTCAACTATGGCTACACCTTC.

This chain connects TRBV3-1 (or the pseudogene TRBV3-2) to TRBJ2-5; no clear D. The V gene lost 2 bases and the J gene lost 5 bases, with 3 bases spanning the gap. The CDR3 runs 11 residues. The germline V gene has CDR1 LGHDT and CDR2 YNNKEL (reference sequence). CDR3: CASSQRETQYF. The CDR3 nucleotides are TGTGCCAGCAGCCAACGGGAGACCCAGTACTTC.

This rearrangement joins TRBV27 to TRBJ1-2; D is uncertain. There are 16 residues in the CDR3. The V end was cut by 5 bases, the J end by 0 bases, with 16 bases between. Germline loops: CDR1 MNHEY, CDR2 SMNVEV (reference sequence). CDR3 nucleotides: TGTGCCAGCAGTCTTAAAGCGAGGGAGTCTAACTATGGCTACACCTTC. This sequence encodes CASSLKARESNYGYTF.

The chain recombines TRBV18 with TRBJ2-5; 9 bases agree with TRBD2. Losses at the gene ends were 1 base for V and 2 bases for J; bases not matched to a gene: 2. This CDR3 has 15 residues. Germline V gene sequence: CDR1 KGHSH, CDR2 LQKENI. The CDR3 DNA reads TGTGCCAGCTCACCACATGCGGGGGGGCAAGAGACCCAGTACTTC. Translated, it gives CASSPHAGGQETQYF.

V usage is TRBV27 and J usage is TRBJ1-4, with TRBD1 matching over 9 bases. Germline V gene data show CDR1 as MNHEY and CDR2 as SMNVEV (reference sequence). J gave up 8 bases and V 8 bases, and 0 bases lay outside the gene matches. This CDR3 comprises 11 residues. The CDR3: CASGTGEKLFF. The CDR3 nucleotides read TGTGCCAGCGGGACAGGGGAAAAACTGTTTTTT. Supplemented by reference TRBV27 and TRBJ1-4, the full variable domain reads EAQVTQNPRYLITVTGKKLTVTCSQNMNHEYMSWYRQDPGLGLRQIYYSMNVEVTDKGDVPEGYKVSRKEKRNFPLILESPSPNQTSLYFCASGTGEKLFFGSGTQLSVL.

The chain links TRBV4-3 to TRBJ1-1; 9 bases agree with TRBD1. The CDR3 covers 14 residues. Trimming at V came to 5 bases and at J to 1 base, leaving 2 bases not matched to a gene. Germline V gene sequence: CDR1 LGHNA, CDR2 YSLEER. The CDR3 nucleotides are TGCGCCAGCAGCATGGGACAGGGGAACACTGAAGCTTTCTTT. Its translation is CASSMGQGNTEAFF.

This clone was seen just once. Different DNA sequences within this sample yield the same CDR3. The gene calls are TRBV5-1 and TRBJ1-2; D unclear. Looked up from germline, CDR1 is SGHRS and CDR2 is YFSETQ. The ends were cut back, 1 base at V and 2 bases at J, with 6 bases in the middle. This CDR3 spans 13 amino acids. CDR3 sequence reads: CASSLTENYGYTF. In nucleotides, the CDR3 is TGCGCCAGCAGCTTGACAGAAAACTATGGCTACACCTTC.

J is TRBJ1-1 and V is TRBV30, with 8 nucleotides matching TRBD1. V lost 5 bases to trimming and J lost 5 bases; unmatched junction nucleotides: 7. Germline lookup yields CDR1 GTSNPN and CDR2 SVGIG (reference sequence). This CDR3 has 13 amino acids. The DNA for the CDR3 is TGTGCCTGGCATACAGGGGGGGGGACTGAAGCTTTCTTT. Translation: CAWHTGGGTEAFF.

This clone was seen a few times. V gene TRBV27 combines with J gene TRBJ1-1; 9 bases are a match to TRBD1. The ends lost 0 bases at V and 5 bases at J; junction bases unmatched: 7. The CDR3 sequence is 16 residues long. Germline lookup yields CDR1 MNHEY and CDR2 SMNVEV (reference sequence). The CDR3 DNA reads TGTGCCAGCAGTTTATCGGGACAGGGATCCGTAACTGAAGCTTTCTTT. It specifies CASSLSGQGSVTEAFF.

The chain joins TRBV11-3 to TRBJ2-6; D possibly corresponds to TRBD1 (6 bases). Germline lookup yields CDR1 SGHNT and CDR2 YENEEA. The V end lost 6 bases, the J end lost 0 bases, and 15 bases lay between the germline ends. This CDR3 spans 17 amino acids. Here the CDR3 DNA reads TGTGCCAGCAGTGCAGACAGGTTCCGCTCTGGGGCCAACGTCCTGACTTTC. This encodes CASSADRFRSGANVLTF.

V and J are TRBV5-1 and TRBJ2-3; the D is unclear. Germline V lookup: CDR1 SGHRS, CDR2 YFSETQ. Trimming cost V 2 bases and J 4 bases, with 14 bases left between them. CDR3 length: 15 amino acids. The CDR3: CASSFLGVDPDTQYF. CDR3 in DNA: TGCGCCAGCAGCTTCCTGGGCGTGGATCCAGATACGCAGTATTTT.

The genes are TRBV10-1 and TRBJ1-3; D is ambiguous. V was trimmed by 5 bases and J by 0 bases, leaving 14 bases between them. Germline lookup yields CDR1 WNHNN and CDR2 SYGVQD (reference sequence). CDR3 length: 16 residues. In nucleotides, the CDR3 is TGCGCCAGCAGTAGCGGACCGAAGAGCTCTGGAAACACCATATATTTT. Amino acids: CASSSGPKSSGNTIYF.

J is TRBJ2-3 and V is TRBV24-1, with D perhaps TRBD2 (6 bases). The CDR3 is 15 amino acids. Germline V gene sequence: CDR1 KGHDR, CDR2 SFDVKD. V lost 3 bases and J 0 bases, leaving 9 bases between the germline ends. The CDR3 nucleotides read TGTGCCACCAGTGATACGGGGGTTAGCACAGATACGCAGTATTTT. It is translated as CATSDTGVSTDTQYF.

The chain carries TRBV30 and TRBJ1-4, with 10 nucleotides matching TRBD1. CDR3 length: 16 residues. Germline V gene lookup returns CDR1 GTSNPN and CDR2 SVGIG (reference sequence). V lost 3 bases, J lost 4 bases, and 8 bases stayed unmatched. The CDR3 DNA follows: TGTGCCTGGAGCGGGGACAGGGGAAAGGGTAATGAAAAACTGTTTTTT. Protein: CAWSGDRGKGNEKLFF. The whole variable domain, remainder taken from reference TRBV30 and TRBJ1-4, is SQTIHQWPATLVQPVGSPLSLECTVEGTSNPNLYWYRQAAGRGLQLLFYSVGIGQISSEVPQNLSASRPQDRQFILSSKKLLLSDSGFYLCAWSGDRGKGNEKLFFGSGTQLSVL.

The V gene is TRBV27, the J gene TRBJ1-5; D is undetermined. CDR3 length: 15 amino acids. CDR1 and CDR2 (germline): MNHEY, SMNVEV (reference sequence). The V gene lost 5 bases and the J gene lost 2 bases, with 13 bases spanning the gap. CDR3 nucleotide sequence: TGTGCCAGCAGTCTCACACCCGGGGGCAATCAGCCCCAGCATTTT. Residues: CASSLTPGGNQPQHF.

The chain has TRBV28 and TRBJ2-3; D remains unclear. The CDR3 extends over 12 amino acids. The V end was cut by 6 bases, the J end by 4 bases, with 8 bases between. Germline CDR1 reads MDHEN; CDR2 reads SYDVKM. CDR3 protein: CASRLEPDTQYF. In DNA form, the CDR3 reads TGTGCCAGCAGACTGGAGCCAGATACGCAGTATTTT.

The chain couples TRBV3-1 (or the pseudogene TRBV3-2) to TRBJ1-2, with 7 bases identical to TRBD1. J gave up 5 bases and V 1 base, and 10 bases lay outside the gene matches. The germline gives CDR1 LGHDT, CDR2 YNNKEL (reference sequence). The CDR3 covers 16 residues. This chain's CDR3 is CASSQARGPGGYGYTF. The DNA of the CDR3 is TGTGCCAGCAGCCAAGCCCGAGGGCCAGGGGGATATGGCTACACCTTC.

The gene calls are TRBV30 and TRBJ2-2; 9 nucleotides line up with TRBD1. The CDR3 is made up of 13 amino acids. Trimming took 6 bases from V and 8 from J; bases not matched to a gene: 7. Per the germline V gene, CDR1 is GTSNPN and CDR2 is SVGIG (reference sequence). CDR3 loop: CACRGQGEGELFF. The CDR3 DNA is TGTGCCTGCCGGGGACAGGGTGAAGGGGAGCTGTTTTTT.

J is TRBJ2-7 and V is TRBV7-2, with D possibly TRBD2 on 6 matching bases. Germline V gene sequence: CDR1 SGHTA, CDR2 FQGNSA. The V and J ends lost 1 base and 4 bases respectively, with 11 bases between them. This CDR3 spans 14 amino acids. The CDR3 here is CASSLDAGQYEQYF. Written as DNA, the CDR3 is TGTGCCAGCAGCTTAGACGCGGGGCAATACGAGCAGTACTTC. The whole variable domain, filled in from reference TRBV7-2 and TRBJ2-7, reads GAGVSQSPSNKVTEKGKDVELRCDPISGHTALYWYRQSLGQGLEFLIYFQGNSAPDKSGLPSDRFSAERTGGSVSTLTIQRTQQEDSAVYLCASSLDAGQYEQYFGPGTRLTVT.

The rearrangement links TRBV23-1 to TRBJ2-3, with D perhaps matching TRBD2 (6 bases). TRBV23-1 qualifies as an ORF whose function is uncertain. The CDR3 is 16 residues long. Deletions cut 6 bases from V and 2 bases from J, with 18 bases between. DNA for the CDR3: TGCGCCAGCAGCCCTTTCGAGCGGAGGGACACAGATACGCAGTATTTT. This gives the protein CASSPFERRDTDTQYF.

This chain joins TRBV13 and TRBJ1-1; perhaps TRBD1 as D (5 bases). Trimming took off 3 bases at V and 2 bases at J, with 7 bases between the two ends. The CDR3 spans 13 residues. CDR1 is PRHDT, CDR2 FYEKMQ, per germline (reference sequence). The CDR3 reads CASSFRANTEAFF. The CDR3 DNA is TGTGCCAGCAGCTTCAGGGCAAACACTGAAGCTTTCTTT.

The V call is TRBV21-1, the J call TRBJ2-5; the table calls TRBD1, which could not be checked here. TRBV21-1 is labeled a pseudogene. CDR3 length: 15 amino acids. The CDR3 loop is CASSKSGQGLETQYF. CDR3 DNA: TGTGCCAGCAGCAAAAGCGGACAGGGGTTAGAGACCCAGTACTTC.

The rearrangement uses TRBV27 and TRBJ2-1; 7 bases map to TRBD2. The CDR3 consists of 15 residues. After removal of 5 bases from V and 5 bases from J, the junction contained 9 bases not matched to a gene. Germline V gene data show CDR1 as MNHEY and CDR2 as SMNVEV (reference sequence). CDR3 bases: TGTGCCAGCAGTCCGCGGGGGATTCACGACAATGAGCAGTTCTTC. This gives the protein CASSPRGIHDNEQFF.

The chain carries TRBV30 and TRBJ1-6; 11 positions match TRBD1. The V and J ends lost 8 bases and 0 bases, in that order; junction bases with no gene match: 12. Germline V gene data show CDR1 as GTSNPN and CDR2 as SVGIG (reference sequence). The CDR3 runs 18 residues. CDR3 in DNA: TGTGCCGGTACCAAAGGGACAGGGGGAAGCTCCTATAATTCACCCCTCCACTTT. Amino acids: CAGTKGTGGSSYNSPLHF.

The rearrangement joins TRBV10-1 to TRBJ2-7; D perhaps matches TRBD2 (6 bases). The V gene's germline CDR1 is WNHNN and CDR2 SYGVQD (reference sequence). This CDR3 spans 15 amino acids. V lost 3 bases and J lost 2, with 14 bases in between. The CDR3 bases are TGCGCCAGCAGTGATCGGAGGAGGGGACCCTACGAGCAGTACTTC. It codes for CASSDRRRGPYEQYF.

For the CDR3, the DNA is TGTGCCAGCAGTTTTGGACAGGCTCCCCCCTATGGCTACACCTTC. This gives the protein CASSFGQAPPYGYTF. V is TRBV2 and J is TRBJ1-2; 7 positions match TRBD1. CDR3 length: 15 amino acids. Per the germline V gene, CDR1 is SNHLY and CDR2 is FYNNEI. Unmatched junction bases numbered 10, after V lost 5 bases and J lost 4 bases.

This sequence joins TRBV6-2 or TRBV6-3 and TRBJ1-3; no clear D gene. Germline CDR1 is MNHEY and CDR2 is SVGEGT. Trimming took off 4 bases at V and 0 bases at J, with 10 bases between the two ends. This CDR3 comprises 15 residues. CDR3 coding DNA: TGTGCCAGCAGTTCTCGTGGCCGCTCTGGAAACACCATATATTTT. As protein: CASSSRGRSGNTIYF.

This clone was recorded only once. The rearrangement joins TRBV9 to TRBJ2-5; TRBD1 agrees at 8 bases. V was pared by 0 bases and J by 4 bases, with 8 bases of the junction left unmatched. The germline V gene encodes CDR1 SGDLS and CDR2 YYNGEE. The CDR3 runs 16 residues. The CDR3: CASSVAGHRGRETQYF. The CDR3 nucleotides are TGTGCCAGCAGCGTAGCTGGCCACAGGGGGAGAGAGACCCAGTACTTC.

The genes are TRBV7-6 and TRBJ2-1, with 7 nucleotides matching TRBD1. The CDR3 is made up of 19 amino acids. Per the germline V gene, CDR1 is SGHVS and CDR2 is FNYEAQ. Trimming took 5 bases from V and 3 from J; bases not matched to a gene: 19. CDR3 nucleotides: TGTGCCAGCAGCAACAACCACTACAGGGGAAGGGGGCTCTACAATGAGCAGTTCTTC. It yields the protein CASSNNHYRGRGLYNEQFF.

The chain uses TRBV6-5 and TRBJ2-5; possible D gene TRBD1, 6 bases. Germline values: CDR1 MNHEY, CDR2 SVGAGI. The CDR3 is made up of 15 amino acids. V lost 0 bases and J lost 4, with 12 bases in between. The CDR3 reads CASSYSSAGVETQYF. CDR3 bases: TGTGCCAGCAGTTACTCTTCAGCAGGGGTAGAGACCCAGTACTTC.